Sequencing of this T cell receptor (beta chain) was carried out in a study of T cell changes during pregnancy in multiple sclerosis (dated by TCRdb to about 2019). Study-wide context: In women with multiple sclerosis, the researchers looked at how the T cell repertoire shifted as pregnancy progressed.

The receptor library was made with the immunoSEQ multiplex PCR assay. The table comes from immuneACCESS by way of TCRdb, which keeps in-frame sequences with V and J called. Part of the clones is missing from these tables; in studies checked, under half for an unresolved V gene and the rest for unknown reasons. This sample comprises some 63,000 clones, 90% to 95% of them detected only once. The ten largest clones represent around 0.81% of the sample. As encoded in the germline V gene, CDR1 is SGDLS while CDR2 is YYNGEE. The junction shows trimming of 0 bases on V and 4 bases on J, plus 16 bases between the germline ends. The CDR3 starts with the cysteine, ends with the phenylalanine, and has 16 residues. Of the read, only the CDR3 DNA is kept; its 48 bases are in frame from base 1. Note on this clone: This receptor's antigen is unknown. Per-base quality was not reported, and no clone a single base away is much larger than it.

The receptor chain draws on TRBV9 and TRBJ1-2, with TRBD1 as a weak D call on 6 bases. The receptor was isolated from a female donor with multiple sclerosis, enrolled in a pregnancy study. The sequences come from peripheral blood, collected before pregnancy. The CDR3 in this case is CASSVEGGGGAYGYTF. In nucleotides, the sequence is TGTGCCAGCAGCGTAGAAGGAGGGGGGGGTGCCTATGGCTACACCTTC.